The source of this T cell receptor (beta chain) is a study of vaccination and CD4 T cells after COVID-19. On the study more broadly: A median of around 70 days (range 14 to 241) separated dose two from the taking of post-vaccine samples.

Oncomine TCR Beta short-read sequencing was applied to DNA from cultured CD4+ T cells. TCRdb analysed the PCR reads with MiXCR anew, one entry per CDR3 protein. Of over 20,000 distinct CDR3 sequences listed, 40% to 50% are singletons. Treatment of the sample: approximately 9-day PBMC culture with coronavirus spike peptide pools or control peptides (ViraFEST assay). This clonotype has only a few counts. Its antigen is as yet unknown. The CDR3 sequence is 15 residues long. The germline V and J ends were trimmed by 1 base and 5 bases, with 13 bases remaining between them. The germline CDR1 and CDR2 sequences are SGHTA and FQGNSA.

The starting material was CD4+ T cells from blood, cultured in vitro, obtained before SARS-CoV-2 vaccination. This chain connects TRBV7-2 to TRBJ2-3; tentatively, D is TRBD2 (7 bases). The source is a human donor who received a COVID-19 vaccine. The CDR3 DNA reads as TGTGCCAGCAGCTTAGACGGGGGGCGAGGAGATACGCAGTATTTT. It is translated as CASSLDGGRGDTQYF.